A single sample gave rise to the 2 T cell receptor beta chains below, sequenced in a study of patients and donors after allogeneic stem cell transplantation. TCRdb used MiXCR to reprocess the RT-PCR reads, holding one entry per CDR3 protein. The sample lists about a million distinct CDR3 sequences, more than 15% occurring once. Sequencing used blood, either unsorted or a sorted T cell fraction (not recorded which). The source is a human donor who was either an allogeneic HSCT recipient or a stem cell or donor lymphocyte infusion donor (not recorded which). It is not recorded whose cells these are; they may come from a transplant donor.

J is TRBJ2-7 and V is TRBV27, with 12 nucleotides matching TRBD2. The length of the CDR3 is 16 residues. Germline CDR1 is MNHEY and CDR2 is SMNVEV (reference sequence). Losses at the gene ends were 1 base for V and 0 bases for J; bases not matched to a gene: 1. The CDR3: CASSLLLAGGSYEQYF. The CDR3 nucleotides read TGTGCCAGCAGTTTATTACTAGCGGGGGGCTCCTACGAGCAGTACTTC.

The count of this clonotype is one. The rearrangement uses TRBV28 and TRBJ1-2; possible D gene TRBD1, 5 bases. V lost 8 bases to trimming and J lost 7 bases, with 20 bases between them. Germline lookup yields CDR1 MDHEN and CDR2 SYDVKM. The CDR3 runs to 14 residues. CDR3 bases: TGTGCCAGCTTAACCTTGGGGGATGGGCTTGGCTACACCTTC. Encoded protein: CASLTLGDGLGYTF.